Listed below are T cell receptor beta chains from one sample, sequenced in a study of blood T cell repertoires in COVID-19. Sequencing used immunoSEQ multiplex PCR; TCRdb keeps in-frame clones, though not all of them. The profile shows 180,000 or so clones, 75% to 90% of them singletons. The sequenced sample was peripheral blood. Receptor source: a woman aged 55-70 years with acute or convalescent COVID-19. Each CDR3 is given with its conserved first and last residue. The D gene is left open where the match is weak. Expanded clones get a size class; other rows say once, few or many, or leave the size out.

V,size,J,D,CDR3,DNA
TRBV9,NA,TRBJ2-2,NA,CASSPYTGELFF,TGTGCCAGCAGCCCTTATACCGGGGAGCTGTTTTTT
TRBV29-1,NA,TRBJ2-2,NA,CSAGETGFGTGELFF,TGCAGCGCGGGGGAGACAGGGTTCGGCACCGGGGAGCTGTTTTTT
TRBV30,NA,TRBJ2-7,TRBD2,CAWTLAGLAGEYGEQYF,TGTGCCTGGACTTTGGCCGGACTAGCGGGAGAGTACGGCGAGCAGTACTTC
TRBV21-1,NA,TRBJ2-4,NA,CASSKYPPEGRFSTEAKNIQYF,TGTGCCAGCAGCAAATACCCCCCGGAGGGGAGGTTCTCTACCGAAGCCAAAAACATTCAGTACTTC
TRBV6-1,NA,TRBJ2-7,TRBD1,CASSGLGTGTFFSYEQYF,TGTGCCAGCAGTGGTCTAGGGACAGGGACATTCTTCTCCTACGAGCAGTACTTC
TRBV25-1,NA,TRBJ2-5,NA,CASSEKKAGQETQYF,TGTGCCAGCAGTGAAAAAAAAGCGGGCCAAGAGACCCAGTACTTC
TRBV27,few,TRBJ1-3,NA,CASSLSLSGNTIYF,TGTGCCAGCAGTTTAAGCCTCTCTGGAAACACCATATATTTT
TRBV28,NA,TRBJ2-1,TRBD2,CASSLTSGRNEQFF,TGTGCCAGCAGTTTAACTAGCGGGAGGAATGAGCAGTTCTTC
TRBV19,NA,TRBJ2-3,TRBD2,CASIGLDRTQYF,TGTGCCAGTATTGGACTAGACCGTACGCAGTATTTT
TRBV6-5,NA,TRBJ2-1,TRBD2,CASSRTSGNQRMLFF,TGTGCCAGCAGTCGGACTAGCGGGAACCAACGTATGTTGTTCTTC
TRBV25-1,NA,TRBJ2-3,TRBD2,CASLVAGGPGIDTQYF,TGTGCCAGCCTTGTAGCGGGAGGGCCCGGTATAGATACGCAGTATTTT
TRBV3-1/TRBV3-2,NA,TRBJ2-5,NA,CASSHGTLQETQYF,TGTGCCAGCAGCCACGGGACTTTGCAAGAGACCCAGTACTTC
TRBV19,NA,TRBJ1-1,TRBD1,CASSMTGTGNTEAFF,TGTGCCAGTAGTATGACTGGGACAGGCAACACTGAAGCTTTCTTT
TRBV24-1,NA,TRBJ2-2,TRBD1,CATSDFGTGDTGELFF,TGTGCCACCAGTGATTTCGGGACAGGGGATACCGGGGAGCTGTTTTTT
TRBV9,once,TRBJ2-3,NA,CASSGRTDTQYF,TGTGCCAGCAGCGGGCGCACAGATACGCAGTATTTT
TRBV6-6,NA,TRBJ2-1,NA,CASSSKGGYNEQFF,TGTGCCAGCAGTTCCAAGGGGGGGTACAATGAGCAGTTCTTC
TRBV3-1/TRBV3-2,NA,TRBJ1-1,NA,CASSQGWGVGTEAFF,TGTGCCAGCAGCCAAGGTTGGGGGGTCGGGACTGAAGCTTTCTTT
TRBV5-6,NA,TRBJ1-2,NA,CASSLGRGYGYTF,TGTGCCAGCAGCTTGGGCAGGGGATACGGCTACACCTTC
TRBV29-1,NA,TRBJ1-5,TRBD1,CSAGQGRNQPQHF,TGCAGCGCCGGACAGGGTCGCAATCAGCCCCAGCATTTT
TRBV6-6,few,TRBJ1-1,TRBD1,CASSYSGQGNTEAFF,TGTGCCAGCAGTTACTCCGGACAGGGAAACACTGAAGCTTTCTTT
TRBV12-3/TRBV12-4,NA,TRBJ1-4,TRBD1,CASTPDRGEKLFF,TGTGCCAGCACGCCGGACAGGGGGGAAAAACTGTTTTTT
TRBV5-1,NA,TRBJ2-3,TRBD2,CASSFEAGGTDTQYF,TGCGCCAGCAGCTTTGAAGCGGGGGGAACAGATACGCAGTATTTT
TRBV5-1,NA,TRBJ2-4,TRBD1,CASSLDGQGEDIQYF,TGCGCCAGCAGCTTGGATGGACAGGGGGAGGACATTCAGTACTTC
TRBV5-1,NA,TRBJ1-4,NA,CASSLAGGPGEKLFF,TGCGCCAGCAGCTTGGCGGGCGGCCCAGGGGAAAAACTGTTTTTT
TRBV27,NA,TRBJ1-1,NA,CASSLSAPGRGTEAFF,TGTGCCAGCAGTTTATCTGCCCCTGGAAGGGGCACTGAAGCTTTCTTT
TRBV27,few,TRBJ2-1,NA,CASSRWTIRLDGEQFF,TGTGCCAGCAGTCGCTGGACTATTAGGCTGGACGGTGAGCAGTTCTTC
TRBV11-2,few,TRBJ2-7,NA,CASSLAGVYEQYF,TGTGCCAGCAGCTTAGCCGGAGTGTACGAGCAGTACTTC
TRBV19,NA,TRBJ1-1,NA,CASCTQMNTEAFF,TGTGCCAGTTGTACTCAGATGAACACTGAAGCTTTCTTT
TRBV6-2/TRBV6-3,NA,TRBJ2-1,NA,CASSAYNEQFF,TGTGCCAGCAGTGCGTACAATGAGCAGTTCTTC
TRBV19,NA,TRBJ2-1,TRBD2,CASRTTGLSGAYNEQFF,TGTGCCAGTAGGACGACTGGGCTTAGCGGGGCATACAATGAGCAGTTCTTC
TRBV13,NA,TRBJ2-1,TRBD2,CASSVWTSGNNEQFF,TGTGCCAGCAGCGTATGGACTAGCGGCAACAATGAGCAGTTCTTC
TRBV24-1,NA,TRBJ1-2,TRBD1,CATSDARDRIDGYTF,TGTGCCACCAGTGATGCCCGGGACAGGATAGATGGCTACACCTTC